This entry is about one TCR beta chain. This record belongs to a study of T cells expressing NK-cell markers. For the study at large: Serological testing identified most of the eight sequenced donors as HCMV-seropositive and one as seronegative.

5'RACE template switching with UMIs generated TCR beta cDNA. TCRdb re-analyzed the 5' RACE reads; it lists each CDR3 protein once, without DNA. The table gives hundreds of thousands of distinct CDR3 sequences; the top ten clones make up around 4% of it. The CDR3 loop spans 14 amino acids. CDR1 and CDR2 (germline): SGHRS, YFSETQ. This TCR was recovered from a man between 18 and 29 years old in good health. The V and J genes are TRBV5-1 and TRBJ2-5. Sequencing was done on a sample of blood T cells: a sorted CD56 or NKG2C T cell subset, CD4+ or CD8+ T cells, or bulk PBMC T cells (not recorded which). The CDR3 spells CASSLVNTGGTQYF.